Listed here are 8 T cell receptor beta chains from one sample, sequenced in a study of T cells in Graves' hyperthyroidism and ophthalmopathy. RNA transcripts served as the template for amplifying TCR beta CDR3 regions. When the TCR CDR3 underwent first-round RT-PCR, the HTBI primer set was used. TCRdb itself ran the multiplex PCR reads through MiXCR, one entry per CDR3 protein. The sample yields a few hundred thousand distinct CDR3 sequences, roughly 25% seen once. Sequencing input: blood. These receptor sequences come from a man aged 45-65 years with Graves' hyperthyroidism.

The chain employs TRBV28 and TRBJ1-4, with D possibly being TRBD1 (5 bases). V was shortened by 1 base and J by 8 bases, with 11 bases between the two germline ends. This CDR3 has 14 residues. Germline lookup yields CDR1 MDHEN and CDR2 SYDVKM. CDR3 coding DNA: TGTGCCAGCAGTTTATCGGGAGGGGACGAAAAACTGTTTTTT. It specifies CASSLSGGDEKLFF.

The chain couples TRBV6-1 to TRBJ1-5; D perhaps matches TRBD1 (5 bases). This CDR3 region has 14 residues. Per germline, CDR1 MNHNS and CDR2 SASEGT. V dropped 4 bases and J dropped 1 base, with 8 bases sitting between them. This chain's CDR3 is CASSAGPSNQPQHF. The CDR3 region has the DNA TGTGCCAGCAGTGCAGGGCCGAGCAATCAGCCCCAGCATTTT.

V and J are TRBV5-1 and TRBJ2-5; D might be TRBD1 (7 bases). The length of the CDR3 is 16 residues. V lost 0 bases and J lost 3, with 15 bases in between. Germline lookup yields CDR1 SGHRS and CDR2 YFSETQ. Written as DNA, the CDR3 is TGCGCCAGCAGCTTGGGGTACAGGGGAGGTGAAGAGACCCAGTACTTC. Its translation is CASSLGYRGGEETQYF.

This chain joins TRBV27 and TRBJ2-2; the match to TRBD1 covers 8 bases. CDR1 MNHEY and CDR2 SMNVEV come from the germline V gene (reference sequence). The CDR3 runs 16 residues. The V and J ends lost 8 bases and 1 base, in that order; junction bases with no gene match: 9. CDR3 sequence reads: CASGPQGALNTGELFF. The CDR3 DNA is TGTGCCAGCGGTCCCCAGGGGGCCCTGAACACCGGGGAGCTGTTTTTT.

This sequence joins TRBV7-2 and TRBJ2-5; TRBD2 agrees at 11 bases. The germline CDR1 and CDR2 sequences are SGHTA and FQGNSA. There are 16 residues in the CDR3. Losses at the gene ends were 3 bases for V and 4 bases for J; bases not matched to a gene: 7. CDR3 amino acids: CASSFLSGRVRETQYF. DNA of the CDR3: TGTGCCAGCAGCTTCCTTAGCGGGAGGGTTAGAGAGACCCAGTACTTC. Full variable domain (rest looked up from reference TRBV7-2 and TRBJ2-5): GAGVSQSPSNKVTEKGKDVELRCDPISGHTALYWYRQSLGQGLEFLIYFQGNSAPDKSGLPSDRFSAERTGGSVSTLTIQRTQQEDSAVYLCASSFLSGRVRETQYFGPGTRLLVL.

The rearrangement links TRBV19 to TRBJ2-4; D tentatively reads TRBD1 or TRBD2 (6 bases each). The V end lost 6 bases, the J end lost 3 bases, and 21 bases lay between the germline ends. Germline-derived CDR1 and CDR2 are LNHDA and SQIVND (reference sequence). The CDR3 loop spans 17 amino acids. The CDR3 DNA follows: TGTGCCAGTAGCCAGGGGTATGGACCGGACTACAAAAACATTCAGTACTTC. Its protein is CASSQGYGPDYKNIQYF.

This clonotype occurred a few times. V gene TRBV11-3 combines with J gene TRBJ2-7, with a weak D call TRBD1 (6 bases). This CDR3 is built from 14 residues. The germline V and J ends were trimmed by 6 bases and 4 bases, with 16 bases remaining between them. The germline CDR1 and CDR2 sequences are SGHNT and YENEEA. CDR3 DNA sequence: TGTGCCAGCAGTCCTAGGGGGAGAAGGTACGAGCAGTACTTC. It yields the protein CASSPRGRRYEQYF.

The chain joins TRBV20-1 to TRBJ2-1; 14 nucleotides match TRBD2. Germline trimming cut 6 bases from V and 10 bases from J; bases unmatched to any gene: 14. The germline V gene has CDR1 DFQATT and CDR2 SNEGSKA (reference sequence). The CDR3 sequence is 16 residues long. In DNA form, the CDR3 reads TGCAGTGCCTGGCCCGGGACTAGCGGGAGCGGAGAGGAGCAGTTCTTC. This gives the protein CSAWPGTSGSGEEQFF.